Each of the 3 T cell receptor beta chains below was sequenced from the same sample in a study of T cells after yellow fever vaccination. One entry per CDR3 protein, called by TCRdb with MiXCR from the 5' RACE reads. The data contain approximately 550,000 distinct CDR3 sequences, 15% to 20% of them seen just once; the ten biggest clones take up over 11%. This specimen was PBMCs, taken 15 days after the yellow fever booster vaccination. All receptors come from a man in his thirties or forties who received the YFV17D yellow fever vaccine.

The rearrangement uses TRBV18 and TRBJ2-2, with 9 positions matching TRBD1. The length of the CDR3 is 16 residues. The germline V gene has CDR1 KGHSH and CDR2 LQKENI. V shed 4 bases, J shed 0 bases, and the junction held 3 bases outside the gene matches. The CDR3: CASSRGQGTNTGELFF. CDR3 nucleotides: TGTGCCAGCTCACGGGGACAGGGCACGAACACCGGGGAGCTGTTTTTT. The full variable domain, in which reference TRBV18 and TRBJ2-2 provide the parts outside the CDR3, is NAGVMQNPRHLVRRRGQEARLRCSPMKGHSHVYWYRQLPEEGLKFMVYLQKENIIDESGMPKERFSAEFPKEGPSILRIQQVVRGDSAAYFCASSRGQGTNTGELFFGEGSRLTVL.

The chain links TRBV29-1 to TRBJ2-7; 10 positions agree with TRBD2. This CDR3 spans 14 amino acids. Losses at the gene ends were 2 bases for V and 3 bases for J; bases not matched to a gene: 4. CDR1 SQVTM and CDR2 ANQGSEA come from the germline V gene. The CDR3, as DNA: TGCAGCGTTGAATCCCTAGCGGGGGACTACGAGCAGTACTTC. As protein: CSVESLAGDYEQYF.

This chain links TRBV5-1 with TRBJ2-3; D is uncertain. Germline V gene data show CDR1 as SGHRS and CDR2 as YFSETQ. The CDR3 runs to 18 residues. V lost 2 bases and J 0 bases, leaving 19 bases between the germline ends. In DNA, the CDR3 is TGCGCCAGCAGCTTAGGTACTACAGTTTGGGCTAGCACAGATACGCAGTATTTT. It encodes CASSLGTTVWASTDTQYF.